The sample holds one count of the clone carrying this TCR beta chain. Germline-derived CDR1 and CDR2 are SGHVS and FNYEAQ. This CDR3 is 14 amino acids long. Losses at the gene ends were 8 bases for V and 0 bases for J; bases not matched to a gene: 7. These data are taken from a study of T cell changes during pregnancy in multiple sclerosis. Repertoires were generated with immunoSEQ multiplex PCR, while TCRdb's copy carries only in-frame clones and drops some. Here the sample spans fewer than 95,000 clones, roughly 93% being singletons. The starting material was peripheral blood, obtained in the first trimester of pregnancy. The rearrangement uses TRBV7-6 and TRBJ2-7; TRBD1 agrees at 7 bases. This receptor was identified in a female donor with multiple sclerosis, enrolled in a pregnancy study. The CDR3 sequence: CASHSGDSSYEQYF. The CDR3 nucleotides are TGTGCCAGCCACTCCGGGGACAGCTCCTACGAGCAGTACTTC.